A single sample gave rise to the 30 T cell receptor beta chains below, sequenced in a study of T cell repertoires in cytomegalovirus infection (dated by TCRdb to about 2019). The data were produced on an Illumina HiSeq 1500. The public reads were reanalyzed by TCRdb: fastp trimming at Q25, MiXCR alignment, in-frame beta chains only. Rows are unified per CDR3 protein, each entry keeping the most common DNA and genes. The sample table shows around 530,000 distinct CDR3 sequences, and roughly 29% are seen once. Clones ranked in the top ten supply over 10% of the sample. Specimen: PBMCs. These receptors came from a human donor in good health (CMV status not recorded). Some clones in this sample may be carry-over from other donors' samples.

A few counts support this clonotype. The chain links TRBV2 to TRBJ1-2; D not certain. The CDR3 has 13 amino acids. Trimming cost V 6 bases and J 7 bases, with 15 bases left between them. CDR1 SNHLY and CDR2 FYNNEI come from the germline V gene. The CDR3: CASRARGEGGYTF. The CDR3 DNA reads as TGTGCCAGCAGGGCGAGAGGAGAGGGTGGCTACACCTTC.

This clonotype was observed at least ten times. V and J are TRBV7-2 and TRBJ2-3; no reliable D call. The V end lost 4 bases, the J end lost 0 bases, and 8 bases lay between the germline ends. Germline assignment: CDR1 SGHTA and CDR2 FQGNSA. There are 14 residues in the CDR3. CDR3 bases: TGTGCCAGCAGCTCCAAGCGAAGCACAGATACGCAGTATTTT. It yields the protein CASSSKRSTDTQYF.

This clonotype occurred a few times. The genes are TRBV9 and TRBJ1-2; D is possibly TRBD1 (6 bases). CDR1 SGDLS and CDR2 YYNGEE come from the germline V gene. V dropped 1 base and J dropped 6 bases, with 10 bases sitting between them. The CDR3 has 13 amino acids. The CDR3 loop reads CASSVPGVHGYTF. The CDR3 nucleotides read TGTGCCAGCAGCGTACCAGGGGTCCATGGCTACACCTTC.

This clonotype came up once. V usage is TRBV6-6 and J usage is TRBJ2-2; TRBD2 matches 8 bases. The CDR3 is made up of 17 amino acids. The germline V gene encodes CDR1 MNHNY and CDR2 SVGAGI (reference sequence). With 4 bases clipped from V and 0 bases from J, the junction kept 7 bases outside the gene matches. CDR3 loop: CASSSVTSGANTGELFF. The CDR3 nucleotides are TGTGCCAGCAGTTCCGTTACTAGCGGTGCGAACACCGGGGAGCTGTTTTTT.

The rearrangement uses TRBV29-1 and TRBJ2-1; no firm D call. The CDR3 length is 14 residues. Germline assignment: CDR1 SQVTM and CDR2 ANQGSEA. The V gene lost 4 bases and the J gene lost 9 bases, with 19 bases spanning the gap. CDR3 bases: TGCAGCGTTGCCCCGAGCCGGGTAGAAGGTGAGCAGTTCTTC. Its protein is CSVAPSRVEGEQFF.

In its sample, this clonotype was seen many times. The rearrangement uses TRBV6-1 and TRBJ2-5; D ambiguous. The CDR3 sequence is 16 residues long. CDR1 and CDR2 (germline): MNHNS, SASEGT. V lost 7 bases to trimming and J lost 2 bases, with 20 bases between them. The CDR3 protein is CASILRVPAIQETQYF. CDR3 coding DNA: TGTGCCAGCATCCTAAGGGTCCCGGCTATACAAGAGACCCAGTACTTC.

This chain connects TRBV28 to TRBJ2-7; D is possibly TRBD1 (5 bases). The ends were cut back, 8 bases at V and 3 bases at J, with 8 bases in the middle. CDR1 MDHEN and CDR2 SYDVKM come from the germline V gene. There are 11 residues in the CDR3. CDR3 DNA sequence: TGTGCCAGCGAGGACAACTACGAGCAGTACTTC. Protein product: CASEDNYEQYF.

This clonotype was found many times. CDR3 DNA sequence: TGCAGTGCTAGAGATCGGCGCCCAAGCAGGGAGACCCAGTACTTC. Translating it yields CSARDRRPSRETQYF. This sequence joins TRBV20-1 and TRBJ2-5; D is unresolved. V was trimmed by 0 bases and J by 5 bases, leaving 16 bases between them. This CDR3 has 15 residues. Germline V CDR1 and CDR2: DFQATT, SNEGSKA (reference sequence).

The chain combines TRBV6-2 or TRBV6-3 with TRBJ1-5; D call uncertain. V lost 5 bases and J 4 bases, leaving 12 bases between the germline ends. The CDR3 sequence is 14 residues long. Germline V gives CDR1 MNHEY, CDR2 SVGEGT. CDR3 region: CASSHSRGNQPQHF. In DNA, the CDR3 is TGTGCCAGCAGTCACAGTAGAGGGAATCAGCCCCAGCATTTT.

J is TRBJ2-3 and V is TRBV20-1; D is possibly TRBD2 (5 bases). The V gene's germline CDR1 is DFQATT and CDR2 SNEGSKA (reference sequence). Trimming removed 3 bases at V and 7 bases at J, with 14 bases between. The CDR3 covers 13 residues. CDR3 protein: CSASRTSVNTQYF. In DNA, the CDR3 is TGCAGTGCTAGCAGGACTTCTGTGAATACGCAGTATTTT.

This chain links TRBV4-3 with TRBJ2-2; D remains ambiguous. The germline V gene has CDR1 LGHNA and CDR2 YSLEER. The CDR3 length is 15 residues. Trimming cost V 0 bases and J 8 bases, with 13 bases left between them. In nucleotides, the CDR3 is TGCGCCAGCAGCCAAGACTGGCTGGGCCTTGGGGAGCTGTTTTTT. It translates to CASSQDWLGLGELFF.

The chain carries TRBV18 and TRBJ2-1, with D unclear. Trimming took off 3 bases at V and 0 bases at J, with 12 bases between the two ends. This CDR3 comprises 16 residues. Germline V gene sequence: CDR1 KGHSH, CDR2 LQKENI. CDR3 DNA: TGTGCCAGCTCACCGTTTGGTCAGCCCTCCTACAATGAGCAGTTCTTC. Its translation is CASSPFGQPSYNEQFF.

The chain carries TRBV5-4 and TRBJ2-1; no firm D call. The CDR3 is 13 residues long. V was trimmed by 0 bases and J by 7 bases, leaving 8 bases between them. The germline V gene has CDR1 SGHNT and CDR2 YYREEE (reference sequence). The CDR3 protein is CASSLDPVNEQFF. As DNA, the CDR3 is TGTGCCAGCAGCTTGGACCCAGTTAATGAGCAGTTCTTC.

The chain combines TRBV27 with TRBJ2-1, with 16 bases that match TRBD2. From germline, CDR1 is MNHEY and CDR2 SMNVEV (reference sequence). V was pared by 6 bases and J by 7 bases, with 12 bases of the junction left unmatched. The CDR3 consists of 18 residues. This CDR3 is CASRPGTSGRAGGNEQFF. The CDR3 DNA reads TGTGCCAGCAGACCCGGGACTAGCGGGAGGGCCGGAGGGAATGAGCAGTTCTTC.

This clonotype has just a few counts. The chain recombines TRBV27 with TRBJ1-5, with a possible D match to TRBD1 (5 bases). Germline V gene data show CDR1 as MNHEY and CDR2 as SMNVEV (reference sequence). V gave up 5 bases and J gave up 0 bases, with 11 bases separating them. The CDR3 loop spans 15 amino acids. The CDR3 here is CASSPRGVSNQPQHF. The CDR3 DNA sequence: TGTGCCAGCAGTCCCCGAGGGGTTAGCAATCAGCCCCAGCATTTT.

This clonotype was seen at least ten times. This sequence joins TRBV7-8 and TRBJ2-4; 10 bases match TRBD2. The CDR3 loop spans 20 amino acids. J gave up 0 bases and V 7 bases, and 18 bases lay outside the gene matches. The germline V gene encodes CDR1 SGHVS and CDR2 FQNEAQ. The DNA for the CDR3 is TGTGCCAGCACCACTCACCGGACTAGCGGACAATTACTAGCCAAAAACATTCAGTACTTC. Residues: CASTTHRTSGQLLAKNIQYF.

This clonotype was counted only a few times. The gene calls are TRBV28 and TRBJ1-1, with 10 bases identical to TRBD1. The CDR3 covers 15 residues. Germline loops: CDR1 MDHEN, CDR2 SYDVKM. Trimming removed 5 bases from V and 4 bases from J; junction bases left unmatched: 7. The CDR3 DNA is TGTGCCAGCAGTCCCCCGGGACAGGGGTTCACTGAAGCTTTCTTT. It translates to CASSPPGQGFTEAFF.

The rearrangement links TRBV9 to TRBJ1-2, with TRBD1 matching 7 bases. The CDR3 contains 17 residues. J was trimmed by 0 bases and V by 4 bases; bases with no gene match: 12. CDR1 is SGDLS, CDR2 YYNGEE, per germline. CDR3 DNA sequence: TGTGCCAGCAGCCCCCCTGGTACGACAGGGTCTAACTATGGCTACACCTTC. It encodes CASSPPGTTGSNYGYTF.

Only a few counts were recorded for this clonotype. V is TRBV4-2 and J is TRBJ2-1; the match to TRBD2 covers 9 bases. This CDR3 has 16 amino acids. Losses at the gene ends were 2 bases for V and 9 bases for J; bases not matched to a gene: 11. Germline V gene sequence: CDR1 LGHNA, CDR2 YNFKEQ. The DNA of the CDR3 is TGTGCCAGCAGCCAATTACGGGCGGGAGGGCCCGGTGAGCAGTTCTTC. It is translated as CASSQLRAGGPGEQFF.

V and J are TRBV28 and TRBJ1-5; 8 bases agree with TRBD1. CDR3 length equals 17 residues. Germline CDR1 and CDR2: MDHEN and SYDVKM. Trimming took 5 bases from V and 0 from J; bases not matched to a gene: 9. This chain's CDR3 is CASSGRDRRYSNQPQHF. CDR3 coding DNA: TGTGCCAGCAGTGGCCGGGACAGGAGATATAGCAATCAGCCCCAGCATTTT.

The genes are TRBV6-2 or TRBV6-3 and TRBJ2-1; D not certain. The CDR3 runs 14 residues. V was shortened by 2 bases and J by 1 base, with 6 bases between the two germline ends. The germline V gene has CDR1 MNHEY and CDR2 SVGEGT. CDR3 region: CASSYRLSYNEQFF. CDR3 sequence (DNA): TGTGCCAGCAGTTACCGACTTTCCTACAATGAGCAGTTCTTC.

This clonotype appeared a few times. This chain links TRBV6-6 with TRBJ2-1; a possible D gene is TRBD1 (5 bases). Germline V lookup: CDR1 MNHNY, CDR2 SVGAGI (reference sequence). This CDR3 contains 14 residues. Between the trimmed V and J ends, which lost 4 bases and 5 bases, there was a span of 12 bases. CDR3 region: CASSSRSRDNEQFF. The CDR3, as DNA: TGTGCCAGCAGTTCCCGTTCCAGGGACAATGAGCAGTTCTTC.

This clonotype occurred a few times. The chain couples TRBV29-1 to TRBJ2-5; no clear D gene. The germline V gene has CDR1 SQVTM and CDR2 ANQGSEA. CDR3 length: 11 amino acids. V lost 7 bases and J 9 bases, leaving 15 bases between the germline ends. CDR3 nucleotides: TGCAGCGCTACCGAGAGTGGTCCCCAGTACTTC. It yields the protein CSATESGPQYF.

Ten or more counts support this clonotype. The chain employs TRBV7-2 and TRBJ2-1; TRBD2 aligns across 11 bases. V shed 5 bases, J shed 6 bases, and the junction held 9 bases outside the gene matches. Germline CDR1 and CDR2: SGHTA and FQGNSA. The CDR3 sequence is 16 residues long. CDR3 DNA: TGTGCCAGCAGCCGTTCCGGACTAGCGGGTACCAATGAGCAGTTCTTC. The encoded protein is CASSRSGLAGTNEQFF.

This clonotype was found a few times. The rearrangement uses TRBV19 and TRBJ2-1; 10 bases align to TRBD2. V dropped 7 bases and J dropped 6; count of bases not matched to a gene: 12. This CDR3 has 16 residues. The germline gives CDR1 LNHDA, CDR2 SQIVND (reference sequence). The CDR3 coding sequence is TGTGCCAGTACCAAATGGGCTAGCGGGAGCCTCAATGAGCAGTTCTTC. Amino acid sequence: CASTKWASGSLNEQFF.

V and J are TRBV4-3 and TRBJ1-3; D gene uncertain. The CDR3 sequence is 16 residues long. Germline CDR1 is LGHNA and CDR2 is YSLEER. Trimming stripped 0 bases from V and 0 bases from J, with 9 bases between. The CDR3 reads CASSQDEGISGNTIYF. CDR3 nucleotides: TGCGCCAGCAGCCAAGATGAAGGAATCTCTGGAAACACCATATATTTT.

The chain recombines TRBV7-9 with TRBJ2-1; D gene uncertain. The V gene's germline CDR1 is SEHNR and CDR2 FQNEAQ (reference sequence). The CDR3 sequence is 11 residues long. The V gene lost 4 bases and the J gene lost 8 bases, with 6 bases spanning the gap. The CDR3 bases are TGTGCCAGCAGCTCCTATCATGAGCAGTTCTTC. Translation gives CASSSYHEQFF.

The chain links TRBV18 to TRBJ2-1, with D unresolved. CDR3 length: 15 residues. Germline CDR1 reads KGHSH; CDR2 reads LQKENI. Trimming pared 2 bases from V and 2 bases from J, leaving 10 bases between. The CDR3 reads CASSPSSLTYNEQFF. The DNA for the CDR3 is TGTGCCAGCTCACCATCGTCTCTAACCTACAATGAGCAGTTCTTC.

In nucleotides, the CDR3 is TGTGCCAGCAGTGAAGACCCTCCCGGGAGCTATGGCTACACCTTC. This codes for CASSEDPPGSYGYTF. V and J are TRBV2 and TRBJ1-2, with D unclear. Germline values: CDR1 SNHLY, CDR2 FYNNEI. The CDR3 contains 15 residues. V lost 1 base and J lost 4, with 13 bases in between.

This clonotype occurred many times. The rearrangement uses TRBV7-6 and TRBJ2-1; 11 nucleotides match TRBD2. From germline, CDR1 is SGHVS and CDR2 FNYEAQ. CDR3 length: 18 residues. Trimming took 0 bases from V and 6 from J; bases not matched to a gene: 10. CDR3 nucleotides: TGTGCCAGCAGCTTAGCGCAGTCTCTACTAGCGGGAGTCAATGAGCAGTTCTTC. It translates to CASSLAQSLLAGVNEQFF.